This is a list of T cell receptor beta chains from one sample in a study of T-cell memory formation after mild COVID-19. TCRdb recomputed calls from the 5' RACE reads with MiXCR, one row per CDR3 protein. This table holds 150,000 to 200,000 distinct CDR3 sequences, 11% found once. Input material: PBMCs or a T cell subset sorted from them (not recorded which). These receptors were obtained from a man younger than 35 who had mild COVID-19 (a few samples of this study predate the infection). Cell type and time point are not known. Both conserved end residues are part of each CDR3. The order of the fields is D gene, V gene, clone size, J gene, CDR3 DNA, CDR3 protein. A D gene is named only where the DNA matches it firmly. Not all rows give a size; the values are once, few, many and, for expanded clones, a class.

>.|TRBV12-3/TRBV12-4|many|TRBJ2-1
TGTGCCAGCAGGCTCCAGAGTTTCCCGGAGCAGTTCTTC
CASRLQSFPEQFF
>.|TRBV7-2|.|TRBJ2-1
TGTGCCAGCAGCTTACGGAGGTGGGATGAGCAGTTCTTC
CASSLRRWDEQFF
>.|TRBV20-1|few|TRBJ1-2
TGCAGTGCTACCAGGGAATTTCCTAACTATGGCTACACCTTC
CSATREFPNYGYTF
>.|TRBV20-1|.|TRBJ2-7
TGCAGTGCTAGAAGGGCCCTCGAGCAGTACTTC
CSARRALEQYF
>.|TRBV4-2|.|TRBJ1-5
TGTGCCAGCAGCCAAGAACAGGATCAGCCCCAGCATTTT
CASSQEQDQPQHF
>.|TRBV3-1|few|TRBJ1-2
TGTGCCAGCAGCCTCACAGGGTACTATGGCTACACCTTC
CASSLTGYYGYTF
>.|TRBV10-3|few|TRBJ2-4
TGTGCCATCAGTGAGCAGAGCGGACGAGGGGCCAAAAACATTCAGTACTTC
CAISEQSGRGAKNIQYF
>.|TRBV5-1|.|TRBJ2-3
TGCGCCAGCAGCTTGGTAGGGTCGGACGGGGGTACGCAGTATTTT
CASSLVGSDGGTQYF
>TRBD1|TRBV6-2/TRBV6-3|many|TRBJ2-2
TGTGCCAGCAGTTACCGAGGGACAGGACACCTGGAGCTGTTTTTT
CASSYRGTGHLELFF
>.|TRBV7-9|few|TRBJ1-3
TGTGCCAGCAGCTTCAACCGAGCTTGGGGGGCTACGAAAGGAAACACCATATATTTT
CASSFNRAWGATKGNTIYF
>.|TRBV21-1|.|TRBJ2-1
TGTGCCAGCAGCAAGACCGGGCCCGCTGGCGATGAGCAGTTCTTC
CASSKTGPAGDEQFF
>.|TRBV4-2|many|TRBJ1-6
TGTGCCAGCAGCTCCCACGGCAGGGGAGGTTCACCCCTCCACTTT
CASSSHGRGGSPLHF
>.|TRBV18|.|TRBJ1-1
TGTGCCAGCCGTACTGATAGAACGAACACTGAAGCTTTCTTT
CASRTDRTNTEAFF
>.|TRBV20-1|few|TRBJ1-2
TGCAGTGCTAGCGGCGGAAACTATGGCTACACCTTC
CSASGGNYGYTF
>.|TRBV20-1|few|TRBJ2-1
TGCAGTGCTAGAGCCAGGGCTTCCTACAATGAGCAGTTCTTC
CSARARASYNEQFF
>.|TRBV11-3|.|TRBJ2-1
TGTGCCAGCAGCTTTACCAACAATGAGCAGTTCTTC
CASSFTNNEQFF
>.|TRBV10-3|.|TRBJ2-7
TGTGCCATCGCCCAAGTCGTCGAGCAGTACTTC
CAIAQVVEQYF